These T cell receptor beta chains were read from a single sample in a study of blood T cell repertoires in COVID-19. Using immunoSEQ multiplex PCR, the repertoire was profiled, and TCRdb retains in-frame clones only, with some absent. The sample holds a few hundred thousand clones; about 85% are singletons and the top ten take around 3.4%. Sample: peripheral blood. The receptors derive from a woman in her late teens or twenties with acute or convalescent COVID-19. Each CDR3 is given with its conserved first and last residue. Each record gives: J gene, V gene, clone size, CDR3 protein. A row's size may be missing; if present it is once, few, many or a size class.

TRBJ2-1 | TRBV5-1 | NA | CASRELANEQFF
TRBJ2-3 | TRBV29-1 | NA | CSVGLAGGSFRDTQYF
TRBJ1-1 | TRBV5-1 | NA | CASSQGQGATGNTEAFF
TRBJ2-2 | TRBV9 | once | CASSADTGELFF
TRBJ2-2 | TRBV7-9 | NA | CASGGDANTGELFF
TRBJ1-5 | TRBV19 | once | CASNRDRSSNQPQHF
TRBJ2-1 | TRBV10-1 | NA | CASSESLAGIDEQFF
TRBJ2-1 | TRBV6-5 | NA | CASSREPSSYNEQFF
TRBJ1-4 | TRBV18 | NA | CASSPSRGGNEKLFF
TRBJ1-6 | TRBV9 | NA | CASSVGTGGRSPLHF
TRBJ1-2 | TRBV28 | NA | CASSPRTGGGYGYTF